Sequencing of this TCR beta chain was carried out in a study of shared clonotypes between healthy human individuals (TCRdb year 2020). Context from the whole study: The cohort comprised a couple of women and a few men aged 18 to 49 years. For each donor, CD4 naive and CD4 memory were each run on three plates, CD8 naive on two plates, and CD8 memory on one plate. The study deeply sequenced blood TCR repertoires of five healthy adults to estimate repertoire size and the extent of clonotype sharing between individuals. To increase sequencing depth and limit assay-specific biases, TCR repertoire library preparation and sequencing were carried out by different laboratories using diverse techniques. Between about 0.94 and 8.9 billion PBMCs per donor were obtained by leukapheresis.

As for this clone: Its antigen target is currently unknown. Qualities for individual bases were not recorded, and no much larger clone is one base off.

The donors were healthy, HIV-negative adults with no recently reported acute infections or vaccinations. Every donor was a Caucasian adult living in Nashville, Tennessee, USA. Magnetic negative selection was used to enrich CD4+ T cells, after which naive cells were positively selected on CD45RA and the negative fraction became the memory subset. Blood was obtained by leukapheresis, after which PBMCs were separated by Ficoll-Histopaque density gradient centrifugation and cryopreserved in liquid nitrogen vapor phase. Analytical flow cytometry was used to check the purity and quantity of every magnetically sorted T cell population. Genomic DNA was isolated from every sorted fraction and measured by UV absorbance on a Nanodrop 2000c. V is trimmed back by 5 bases and J by 5 bases, and the junction contains 7 bases that no gene match accounts for. From its cysteine to its phenylalanine, the CDR3 spans 16 amino acids. Here the CDR3 DNA is all that survives: 48 bases in frame from base 1. The germline V gene sets CDR1 to SGHRS and CDR2 to YFSETQ.

Here is what the overall study found, with its caveats: Even with the large sequencing depth, rarefaction of the sorted-subset datasets indicated that sequencing was incomplete. Compared with non-shared clonotypes, the clonotypes found in all four sorted-subset donors had higher generation probabilities. Pairwise subsampling indicated that sequencing depth was expected to affect the degree of clonotype sharing among donors. Because the study included a small number of donors, the genetic and exposure-history diversity represented was limited. When several donors were compared, the shared fraction of clonotypes was around 5% for naive CD4, about 4% for naive CD8, 2% to 2.5% for memory CD4, and under 0.5% for memory CD8. Naive subsets generally had larger estimated clonotype richness than memory subsets did. Only blood was sampled, and tissue TCR repertoires likely differ from those in blood.

Using the deep immunoSEQ assay, TCR CDR3 regions were amplified from genomic DNA by multiplex PCR. Extracted genomic DNA from each cell subset was spread evenly across all wells of several immunoSEQ 96-well plates, with each plate serving as a replicate. For sorted subsets, roughly 200 ng genomic DNA, equal to 25,000 to 35,000 T cell genomes, was loaded into each replicate PCR. Purified libraries were measured with a Qubit 3.0 fluorometer, size-checked on a Bioanalyzer 2100, and measured again with the KAPA Library Quantification kit. Every immunoSEQ 96-well plate was sequenced on a separate single-read 150-cycle Illumina NextSeq 550 flow cell. In the source study's methods: Because only junctional sequences without quality scores were contained in the immunoSEQ output, filtering matching that applied to full-length reads could not be performed. To assign V/J genes and CDR3, sequences were annotated using PyIR, a Python wrapper for IgBLAST v1.9, with IMGT germline references. Reads with weak V/J assignments (E-value above 1e-6), missing CDR3, stop codons, out-of-frame junctions, or ambiguous translated residues were removed. V3J clonotypes were defined as sequences sharing an identical inferred V gene, J gene, and CDR3 amino acid sequence. The percentage overlap between two repertoires was calculated by dividing the number of shared unique clonotypes by the size of the smaller repertoire. Three approaches were used to assess repertoire richness: RTK rarefaction, the Chao1 estimator, and Recon v2.1 estimates of unobserved clonotypes. OLGA was used to compute generation probabilities for all TCRbeta clonotypes that the gDNA method yielded from a few donors. TCRdb took this table from immuneACCESS and kept in-frame rearrangements with V and J called. Such tables lack part of the clones; where checked against another copy, unresolved V genes explain under half of the gap, and the rest is unexplained. V and J calls and clone size are those listed in that table; D and trimming were worked out from the DNA. The sample table lists 1,500,000 or so clones, around 98.5% of them with a count of one. Together, the top ten hold about 0.35% of the sample.

The sample consisted of naive CD4+ T cells sorted from blood. Interpreted using the paper, the cell subset or site label stands for: CD45RA+ positively selected. Here the chain combines TRBV5-1 and TRBJ2-1, and 13 bases in between align with TRBD2. This clonotype was sampled from a man in his thirties or forties in good health. The DNA sequence follows: TGCGCCAGCAGTCTCGGACTAGCGGGAGTAAACAATGAGCAGTTCTTC. Its translation reads: CASSLGLAGVNNEQFF.